Included here is one TCR beta chain sequence, with context. As yet, its antigen is unknown. The data originate from a study of cytomegalovirus exposure and HLA in healthy donors. In the PCR, 60 Vbeta and 13 Jbeta primers were used. Produced via immunoSEQ multiplex PCR; TCRdb's table is partial and in-frame only. The sample consists of some 130,000 clones, over 80% of them appearing once. With 6 bases removed from V and 8 bases from J, the gap between germline ends came to 13 bases. The CDR3 sequence is 12 residues long. CDR1 and CDR2 from the germline V gene are SSHAT and FNYEAQ (reference sequence). Study outcomes and limitations: The authors later found TCR association rates varying by HLA locus, with DRB1 most and HLA-C fewest.

Sequenced: PBMCs. V is TRBV7-7 and J is TRBJ1-2, with D tentatively TRBD1 (6 bases). The TCR comes from a boy aged 5-17 years in good health and CMV-seronegative. This chain's CDR3 is CASSHTGHGYTF. The CDR3 region has the DNA TGTGCCAGCAGTCATACAGGGCACGGCTACACCTTC.